One T cell receptor beta chain is described in this entry. It lacks a known antigen. No much larger clone is present one base from it, and per-base qualities are unavailable. The CDR3 numbers 14 residues from cysteine through phenylalanine. Left in the record is the CDR3 DNA by itself, 42 bases read in frame from the first base. Looking up the germline V gene yields CDR1 SGHTA and CDR2 FQGTGA. V is cut by 3 bases and J by 3 bases, and the space between the germline ends is 9 bases. Libraries came from the immunoSEQ multiplex PCR assay. A mixture of 60 forward primers for TCR Vbeta segments and 13 reverse primers for TCR Jbeta segments was used in the multiplex PCR. The CDR3 region of rearranged TCR beta genes was amplified from genomic DNA with a multiplex PCR assay. The Illumina HiSeq System was used to sequence the amplified TCR beta libraries as 87-base-pair reads. The authors' analysis ran thus. A later analysis tallied 75 million to 85 million unique TCR beta chains across the approximately 670 repertoires, and approximately 9.9 million of those chains were shared by two or more donors. Raw reads were error-corrected and collapsed into unique sequences with a nearest-neighbor algorithm that merged closely related sequences to remove PCR and sequencing errors. Alignment of CDR3 sequences to IMGT reference sequences was used to assign V, D and J gene segments. Each retained sequence needed at least a six-nucleotide match to both a V gene segment and a J gene segment. Rearrangements were classified as productive when the CDR3 lacked stop codons and remained in frame with V and J, and all other rearrangements were classified as non-productive. Following IMGT convention, CDR3 was defined as the stretch from the second conserved V-encoded cysteine to the conserved J-encoded phenylalanine. In an earlier analysis of 587 of the donors, sequences lacking an unambiguous match to a single V gene segment were excluded. An earlier analysis of several hundred of the donors called V segments functional above 56.7% productive rearrangements and segregating when the between-donor standard deviation exceeded 5%. A statistical classification framework was built to diagnose cytomegalovirus status from the catalog of TCR beta chain sequences. V and J gene assignment, in a later analysis, came from comparing TCR nucleotide sequences with IMGT/GENE-DB human TR gene sequences. The TCRdist pipeline was used in a later analysis to assign CDR3 sequences and most-parsimonious VDJ recombination scenarios. In a later analysis, each TCR beta chain was defined by its CDR3 amino acid sequence together with its V-gene family, and reads without a unique V-gene family were excluded. As a way to deal with suspected cross-contamination and a sequencing artifact, a later analysis dropped approximately 570 nucleotide sequences that were highly shared and had low generation probability. For each public chain, a later analysis derived a clonal expansion index from normalized ranks of inferred template counts within each repertoire. A later analysis computed generation probabilities with a VDJ recombination model fitted to out-of-frame rearrangements, and checked the results against IGoR. In a later analysis, TCR-TCR, TCR-HLA and TCR-CMV co-occurrence was scored with hypergeometric tests, and a repertoire-size bias correction was applied to TCR pairs. To estimate false discovery rates, a later analysis permuted the HLA or CMV assignments 20 times. In a later analysis, co-occurring TCRs were grouped using DBSCAN, and TCRdist sequence similarity was added for clustering within HLA-allele-positive subsets. Repertoires with fewer than 30,000 or more than 120,000 public chains were left out of co-occurrence clustering, as were five repertoires with anomalous nucleotide sharing. The source is immuneACCESS, and TCRdb retained only in-frame sequences with V and J called. Part of the clones is not carried over; for the studies checked, unresolved V genes explain less than half of this, and the remainder is unexplained. V and J calls and clone size are copied from that table; D and trimming were computed from the DNA. The sample yields 120,000 to 150,000 clones; over 75% were counted once. Clones ranked in the top ten supply around 2.4% of the sample.

The cohort comprised fewer than 750 healthy bone marrow donors. All cohort members were sampled while nominally healthy, although unrecorded immune exposures were likely present. The donor was CMV seronegative and belonged to the group of under 400 seronegative cohort members. A peripheral blood sample was collected from each donor, and TCR beta sequencing was performed on peripheral blood mononuclear cells. The Qiagen DNeasy Blood Extraction Kit was used to extract genomic DNA from the blood cell samples. This sample was taken from a study of cytomegalovirus exposure and HLA in healthy donors (dated by TCRdb to 2016 to 2017). With respect to the entire study: According to an earlier analysis of several hundred of the donors, roughly 180 million T cells yielded roughly 110 million unique TCR beta sequences and more than 250 Gb of sequence data. Roughly 300 gigabases of sequencing data and 75 million to 85 million unique TCR sequences made up an early release that covered several hundred HLA-typed donors. Of the roughly 410 genotyped donors, roughly 76% were placed in the genetic ancestry cluster associated with self-reported Caucasian donors. The study was designed to test whether signatures of past pathogen exposure could be identified by cataloging public T cell receptors. The study used immunosequencing to profile the T cell repertoires of 666 subjects and linked those repertoires to cytomegalovirus serostatus. Along with the roughly 670-subject first cohort, a separate validation cohort of over a hundred different subjects was used. To predict cytomegalovirus infection status, the study brought together high-throughput TCR immunosequencing, statistical association of individual TCRs with disease status, and machine learning. A later analysis re-analyzed previously published TCR beta repertoires from about 600 donors and added high-resolution HLA genotyping to study TCR occurrence patterns. Rather than drawing on any new phenotypic data, the later analysis identified candidate immune exposures from TCR beta sequences and the way those sequences occurred across donors. An earlier analysis of some 600 of the donors applied high-throughput TCR beta sequencing to assess whether each TCR beta V gene segment acted as functional or pseudogenic. Donor age, sex, ethnicity and CMV serostatus were compiled alongside the repertoire data. In a later genetic analysis, genome-wide SNP genotypes for about three fifths of the roughly 670 donors were used, and that subset was treated as a discovery cohort. Every repertoire in the discovery cohort had been generated on one and the same sequencing platform. Both class I and class II loci were covered by HLA typing, at four-digit resolution. The number of typed donors differed by locus: about 620-630 for A, B, C, DRB1 and DQB1; roughly 510 for DQA1; roughly 600 for DPA1; and around 450 for DPB1. A handful of DR-DQ haplotypes were treated as single units for association and clustering because of strong linkage in the cohort. On average, roughly 250,000 unique TCR beta nucleotide sequences were sequenced per donor among roughly 430 genotyped donors of the cohort, with approximately 18% of those sequences being non-productive.

What the study reported, not specific to this receptor: The classifier was reported to diagnose cytomegalovirus status with high specificity and sensitivity in both the original and validation cohorts. The 87-base-pair reads could not distinguish some IMGT-functional V segments, including TRBV6-2 and TRBV6-3, so those segments were excluded. Roughly uniform sequencing depth across donors was assumed in presence/absence analyses, although this assumption may not hold. Only TCR beta chains were sequenced in this cohort, and the absence of alpha or paired-chain data limited detectable features. A further reported finding was that TCR beta sequences accurately predicted the HLA-A and HLA-B alleles for most subjects in the first cohort. A later analysis found that HLA-associated TCR beta chains were more clonally expanded and had lower generation probabilities than equally common non-associated chains. While some public TCRs were present in many individuals, most TCR sequences turned up only very rarely across donors. Most CMV-associated TCR beta chains appeared to be HLA-restricted in a later analysis, and the HLA associations seemed to be driven largely by CMV exposure. In a later analysis, 16,951 TCR beta sequences were associated with specific HLA alleles at a false discovery rate of 0.05. An earlier analysis of roughly 570 of the donors showed that most TCR beta V segments appeared in productive rearrangements either about 87% or about 30% of the time, which broadly matched IMGT annotations. Immune exposure information for the cohort was limited to CMV serostatus. Because some donors lacked HLA typing at each locus, the association tests relied only on the typed subset. The earlier analysis of approximately 540 of the donors excluded over 15 rarely observed V segments, including chromosome 9 orphons, because counts were too low. A group of highly shared sequence variants was considered likely to be a technical artifact of the sequencing pipeline. Compared with the roughly 720-donor mean, donors in an Asian-associated ancestry cluster had fewer N-insertions in productive TCRs, according to a later genetic analysis. A later genetic analysis associated a missense DCLRE1C variant with V-gene and J-gene trimming of TCR beta chains, and an independent cohort replicated the association. In a later analysis, the rate of TCR association differed among HLA loci, with DRB1 alleles having the most associated TCRs and HLA-C alleles having the fewest. According to the authors, the approach could potentially be generalized to other disease states and immunological phenotypes. In a later analysis, several top co-occurrence clusters were reported to appear linked to parvovirus B19, influenza, CMV and Epstein-Barr virus. A total of 150 to 200 TCR beta chains were listed by the study as associated with cytomegalovirus. A few of the identified cytomegalovirus-associated TCR beta chains were confirmed in vitro to be specific for cytomegalovirus antigens. Correlated functional status among segregating V segments might reflect linkage disequilibrium, but an unknown experimental factor could not be ruled out. When HLA alleles, especially DR and DQ, strongly co-occurred, TCR associations were difficult to assign to individual alleles.

The sequence derives from a male donor in good health and CMV-seronegative. What was sequenced was PBMCs. The chain is assembled from TRBV7-3 and TRBJ2-1; TRBD2 might be the D gene, on 6 matching bases. The CDR3 protein sequence reads: CASSFGGSYNEQFF. The nucleotide sequence reads as follows: TGTGCCAGCAGCTTTGGGGGGAGCTACAATGAGCAGTTCTTC.